This paragraph reports one TCR beta chain. This entry comes from a study of blood T cell repertoires in COVID-19. As for the study in general: Samples of COVID-19 (acute and convalescent) were obtained from the United States, Italy and Spain.

Seattle's enrolled individuals joined amid active infection and were then monitored longitudinally. In the source study's methods: Quantification of nucleated cells was approximated via reference gene primer amplification. Libraries were prepared by immunoSEQ multiplex PCR; TCRdb keeps only in-frame clonotypes and omits some of them. The DNA was the basis for D and trimming; V, J and clone size are from that table. Among roughly 190,000 clones, over 80% were seen once, and the ten largest hold 7.8%. V shed 5 bases, J shed 4 bases, and the junction held 4 bases outside the gene matches. Germline V gene sequence: CDR1 SEHNR, CDR2 FQNEAQ (reference sequence). CDR3 length: 13 residues.

Sequenced material: peripheral blood. The chain recombines TRBV7-9 with TRBJ1-2, with 7 bases lining up with TRBD1. The receptor's source is a woman aged 55 to 70 with COVID-19, enrolled during active disease. As DNA, the CDR3 is TGTGCCAGCAGCACCCCAGGGGGCTATGGCTACACCTTC. It translates to CASSTPGGYGYTF.